The clone carrying this T cell receptor beta chain showed up many times. The antigen is not known. The record originates from a study of T cell repertoires in cytomegalovirus infection. For the study at large: Indicated by public TCR beta signatures were CMV infection and matching HLA type. Whole-study results and caveats: CMV carriers having the relevant HLA were flagged by cumulative public TCR beta family frequency. HLA-C-restricted TCR beta clonotypes specific for CMV led the ex vivo response.

CDR3 length equals 14 residues. Trimming removed 5 bases at V and 0 bases at J, with 9 bases between. Germline CDR1 SGHVS, CDR2 FNYEAQ. TCRdb re-called the reads with MiXCR, one entry per CDR3 protein. Of approximately 290,000 distinct CDR3 sequences in the sample, 20% to 30% were seen once. This receptor was obtained from a human donor in good health (CMV status not recorded). Some clones in this sample may be carry-over from other donors' samples. Sequencing input: PBMCs. The chain employs TRBV7-6 and TRBJ2-3; perhaps TRBD1 as D (6 bases). DNA of the CDR3: TGTGCCAGCAGCGAGGGGGTCAGCACAGATACGCAGTATTTT. Its protein product is CASSEGVSTDTQYF. Together with reference TRBV7-6 and TRBJ2-3, the CDR3 gives the full variable domain: GAGVSQSPRYKVTKRGQDVALRCDPISGHVSLYWYRQALGQGPEFLTYFNYEAQQDKSGLPNDRFSAERPEGSISTLTIQRTEQRDSAMYRCASSEGVSTDTQYFGPGTRLTVL.